This T cell receptor beta chain was recovered during a study of blood T cell repertoires in COVID-19. Across the whole study: Both acute and convalescent COVID-19 samples were obtained from the United States, Italy and Spain. Sample material is recorded as cDNA or gDNA derived from T cells, B-cell-depleted T cells, or PBMCs.

The V segment lost 1 base and the J segment 7 bases; nucleotides outside the gene matches: 10. CDR1 LNHNV and CDR2 YYDKDF come from the germline V gene (reference sequence). The CDR3 is 17 residues long. As handled by the study authors: Amplifying reference gene primers gave estimates of nucleated cell counts. Sequencing was performed with immunoSEQ multiplex PCR; in TCRdb, only in-frame clones are kept and a portion is missing. V and J calls and clone size are those listed in that table; D and trimming were worked out from the DNA. This sample yields about 330,000 clones, of which approximately 88% are seen a single time; approximately 4% belongs to the top ten. This clone was found many times.

The chain combines TRBV15 with TRBJ1-6; 7 bases are shared with TRBD1. Sequenced input: peripheral blood. The sequence derives from a woman aged 50 to 60 with active or convalescent COVID-19. CDR3 in amino acids: CATSRGTIPGGNSPLHF. The CDR3 DNA is TGTGCCACCAGCAGAGGTACAATTCCAGGGGGGAATTCACCCCTCCACTTT.